Below, 10 T cell receptor beta chains from the same sample are listed, as sequenced in a study of metastatic and nonmetastatic thyroid tumors. Ahead of thyroid surgery, no patient had received treatment of any kind. TCRdb reprocessed the PCR reads using MiXCR. The sample has about 85,000 clones; roughly 8.6% are singletons. Sequencing input: blood. The receptors stem from a female donor with papillary thyroid cancer or a benign thyroid nodule (not recorded which). Some clones in this sample may be carry-over from other donors' samples.

The sample holds many counts of this clone. The chain is built from TRBV5-1 and TRBJ2-3; 10 positions match TRBD2. Germline CDR1 reads SGHRS; CDR2 reads YFSETQ. The CDR3 consists of 15 residues. J was trimmed by 5 bases and V by 3 bases; bases with no gene match: 6. CDR3 coding DNA: TGCGCCAGCAGCTCGCTAGCGGGGGTGGGAGATACGCAGTATTTT. Its protein product is CASSSLAGVGDTQYF.

This clone appeared a few times. The rearrangement joins TRBV9 to TRBJ1-2, with TRBD1 identical over 10 bases. CDR3 size: 15 residues. The J segment lost 6 bases and the V segment lost 4 bases, leaving 9 bases of the junction unmatched. CDR1 is SGDLS, CDR2 YYNGEE, per germline. Here the CDR3 DNA reads TGTGCCAGCAGCTCCGGGACAGGGGATATCGATGGCTACACCTTC. It is translated as CASSSGTGDIDGYTF.

This clone was counted at least ten times. The genes are TRBV6-2 or TRBV6-3 and TRBJ2-1; D is tentatively TRBD1 or TRBD2 (6 bases each). Germline assignment: CDR1 MNHEY and CDR2 SVGEGT. Trimming stripped 0 bases from V and 9 bases from J, with 15 bases between. This CDR3 is built from 15 residues. The CDR3 sequence: CASSYSIEGGAEQFF. In DNA, the CDR3 is TGTGCCAGCAGTTACTCGATCGAGGGGGGCGCTGAGCAGTTCTTC.

The V gene is TRBV10-2, the J gene TRBJ1-4; tentatively, D is TRBD1 (5 bases). The germline V gene has CDR1 WSHSY and CDR2 SAAADI. The CDR3 covers 15 residues. Trimming removed 3 bases from V and 0 bases from J, with 8 bases in between. CDR3 loop: CASSDQGSTNEKLFF. The CDR3 nucleotides read TGCGCCAGCAGTGATCAGGGATCAACTAATGAAAAACTGTTTTTT.

This clone was recorded at least ten times. The chain employs TRBV2 and TRBJ2-7; no definite D call. Trimming removed 3 bases at V and 1 base at J, with 13 bases between. This CDR3 is built from 15 residues. Looked up from germline, CDR1 is SNHLY and CDR2 is FYNNEI. CDR3 amino acids: CASSENNPGSYEQYF. CDR3 DNA sequence: TGTGCCAGCAGTGAGAATAATCCCGGGTCCTACGAGCAGTACTTC.

This clone was seen repeatedly, ten times or more. The genes are TRBV2 and TRBJ1-2, with 9 positions matching TRBD1. This CDR3 spans 14 amino acids. The germline CDR1 and CDR2 sequences are SNHLY and FYNNEI. V shed 5 bases, J shed 8 bases, and the junction held 9 bases outside the gene matches. The CDR3 reads CASSNRDRVGGYTF. CDR3 nucleotide sequence: TGTGCCAGCAGTAACCGGGACAGGGTAGGCGGCTACACCTTC.

The chain employs TRBV9 and TRBJ2-3; perhaps TRBD1 as D (6 bases). The CDR3 is 14 residues long. Germline values: CDR1 SGDLS, CDR2 YYNGEE. Trimming removed 2 bases from V and 9 bases from J, with 16 bases in between. In DNA form, the CDR3 reads TGTGCCAGCAGCGTCGGACAGAGCATAGACACGCAGTATTTT. It codes for CASSVGQSIDTQYF.

This clone came up many times. The chain joins TRBV11-2 to TRBJ2-7, with D perhaps TRBD1 (8 bases). Germline-derived CDR1 and CDR2 are SGHAT and FQNNGV. With 2 bases removed from V and 1 base from J, the gap between germline ends came to 18 bases. The CDR3 loop spans 17 amino acids. The CDR3 reads CASSLIRQGRGSYEQYF. The CDR3, as DNA: TGTGCCAGCAGCTTAATCCGACAGGGGAGGGGATCCTACGAGCAGTACTTC.

This clone was found many times. V and J are TRBV25-1 and TRBJ2-2; D is uncertain. V lost 5 bases and J lost 1, with 8 bases in between. Germline CDR1 reads MGHDK; CDR2 reads SYGVNS. The CDR3 contains 14 residues. The CDR3 DNA reads TGTGCCAGCAGTCAACGGTTGAACACCGGGGAGCTGTTTTTT. This gives the protein CASSQRLNTGELFF. The full variable domain, its missing parts supplied by reference TRBV25-1 and TRBJ2-2, is EADIYQTPRYLVIGTGKKITLECSQTMGHDKMYWYQQDPGMELHLIHYSYGVNSTEKGDLSSESTVSRIRTEHFPLTLESARPSHTSQYLCASSQRLNTGELFFGEGSRLTVL.

This chain uses TRBV20-1 with TRBJ2-1; either TRBD1 or TRBD2 may supply D (6 bases each). V lost 6 bases to trimming and J lost 1 base, with 16 bases between them. This CDR3 has 15 amino acids. Germline V lookup: CDR1 DFQATT, CDR2 SNEGSKA (reference sequence). The CDR3 coding sequence is TGCAGTGCGTTGTCGGGGGCTCAATCCTACAATGAGCAGTTCTTC. It is translated as CSALSGAQSYNEQFF.